This T cell receptor beta chain was recorded in a study of early T cells in non-severe SARS-CoV-2 infection (dated by TCRdb to the early 2020s). Regarding the study in general: Because TCR sequencing was done on bulk RNA from unsorted whole blood, the alpha and beta chains could not be paired.

Results the study describes overall, beyond this receptor: VDJdb matching was skewed toward anti-spike CD8 responses and likely underestimated virus-specific expansions by missing private and CD4 specificities.

Of note for this clonotype: Its antigen is still unknown. Per-base quality was not reported, and no clone a single base away is much larger than it.

A case-control design nested within a healthcare worker cohort in London, UK, was used, with weekly nasopharyngeal swab PCR tests and blood sampling performed. Healthcare workers were recruited during the week of the UK lockdown, between 23 and 31 March 2020, and followed weekly for up to roughly 15 weeks. Library prep was done by 5' RACE. TCRdb shows the sequencer as NextSeq 500. To correct for sequencing error and PCR bias, the TCR library protocol tagged individual cDNA molecules with unique molecular identifiers. Both TCR alpha and beta chains were sequenced, and tight co-correlation was observed between alpha and beta sequence abundances in each sample. Regarding the original processing steps: Decombinator V4 was used to perform V gene, J gene and CDR3 annotation of TCR sequences. TCRs were defined as expanded if a significant change between any two time points was detected under a Poisson model with p below 0.0001. TCR abundances were normalised to the total number of TCRs sequenced per sample and expressed as counts per million. TRAV1-2 paired with TRAJ12, TRAJ20 or TRAJ33 defined MAIT TCRs, while TRAV10 paired with TRAJ18 defined iNKT TCRs. A search of VDJdb, accessed on 1 November 2021, was run for TCRs annotated to CMV, EBV and SARS-CoV-2, with TCRs annotated for multiple antigens excluded. TCRdb itself trimmed the public reads at Q25 with fastp, ran MiXCR and retained productive beta chains. Every entry covers one CDR3 protein and lists the most common genes and DNA from its rows. The V and J calls follow TCRdb's processing rather than the paper's. The sample table shows 90,000 to 130,000 distinct CDR3 sequences, and 12% are seen once. The ten largest make up around 3% of the sample.

Taken from the germline V gene (reference sequence), the CDR1 and CDR2 loops are LGHDT and YNNKEL. V and J are trimmed by 4 bases and 8 bases, and the gene matches miss 7 bases of the junction. Spanning cysteine to phenylalanine, the CDR3 consists of 16 amino acids. The kept DNA is CDR3 alone, 48 bases in frame from the first base. The chain is encoded by TRBV3-1 joined to TRBJ2-4; 14 bases in the junction line up with TRBD2. The clonotype was recovered from an adult who was a healthcare worker with PCR-confirmed SARS-CoV-2 infection or an uninfected control (not recorded which). Sequenced: whole blood. CDR3 loop: CASSPRLAGGGYIQYF. The nucleotides are TGTGCCAGCAGCCCCCGACTAGCGGGGGGGGGATACATTCAGTACTTC.